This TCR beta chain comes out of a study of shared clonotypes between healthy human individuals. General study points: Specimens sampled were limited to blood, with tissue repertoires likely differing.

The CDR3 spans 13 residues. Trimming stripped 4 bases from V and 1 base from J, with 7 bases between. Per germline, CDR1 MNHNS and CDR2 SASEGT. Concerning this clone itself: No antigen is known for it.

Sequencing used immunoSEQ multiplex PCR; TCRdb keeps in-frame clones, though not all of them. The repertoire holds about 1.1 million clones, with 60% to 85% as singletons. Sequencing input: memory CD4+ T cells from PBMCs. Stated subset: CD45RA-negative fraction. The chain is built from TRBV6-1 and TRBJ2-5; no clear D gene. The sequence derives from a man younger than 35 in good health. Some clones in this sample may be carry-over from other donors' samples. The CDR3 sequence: CASSVHSQETQYF. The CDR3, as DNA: TGTGCCAGCAGTGTTCACTCCCAAGAGACCCAGTACTTC.